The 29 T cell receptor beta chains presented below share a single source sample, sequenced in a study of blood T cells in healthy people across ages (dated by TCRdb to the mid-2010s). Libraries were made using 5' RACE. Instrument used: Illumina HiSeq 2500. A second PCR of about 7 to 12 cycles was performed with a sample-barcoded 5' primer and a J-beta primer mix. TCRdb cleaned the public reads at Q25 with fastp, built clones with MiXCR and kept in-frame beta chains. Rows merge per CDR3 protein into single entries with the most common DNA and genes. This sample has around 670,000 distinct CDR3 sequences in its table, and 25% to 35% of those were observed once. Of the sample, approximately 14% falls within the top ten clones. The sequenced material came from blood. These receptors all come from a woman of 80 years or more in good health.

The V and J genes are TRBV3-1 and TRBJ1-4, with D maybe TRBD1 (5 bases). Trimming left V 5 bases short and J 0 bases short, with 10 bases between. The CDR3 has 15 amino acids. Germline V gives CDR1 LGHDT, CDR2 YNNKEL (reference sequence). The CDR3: CASSERGATNEKLFF. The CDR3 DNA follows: TGTGCCAGCAGCGAAAGAGGGGCAACTAATGAAAAACTGTTTTTT.

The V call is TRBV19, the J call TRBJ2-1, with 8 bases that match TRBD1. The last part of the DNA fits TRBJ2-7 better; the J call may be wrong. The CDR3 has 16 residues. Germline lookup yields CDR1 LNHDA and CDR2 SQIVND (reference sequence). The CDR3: CASRHTRTGYYNEQYF. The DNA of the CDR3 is TGTGCCAGTAGACATACCCGGACAGGGTACTACAATGAGCAGTACTTC.

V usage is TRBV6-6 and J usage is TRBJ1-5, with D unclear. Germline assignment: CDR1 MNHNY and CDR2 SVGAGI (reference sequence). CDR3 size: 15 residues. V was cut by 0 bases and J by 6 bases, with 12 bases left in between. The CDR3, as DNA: TGTGCCAGCAGTTACTCAGGGCGGCGCGGTCAGCCCCAGCATTTT. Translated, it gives CASSYSGRRGQPQHF.

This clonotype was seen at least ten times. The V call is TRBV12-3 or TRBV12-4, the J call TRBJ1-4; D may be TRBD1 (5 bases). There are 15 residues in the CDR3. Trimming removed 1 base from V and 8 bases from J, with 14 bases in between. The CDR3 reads CASSLGAGMGEKLFF. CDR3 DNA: TGTGCCAGCAGTTTAGGGGCAGGGATGGGGGAAAAACTGTTTTTT.

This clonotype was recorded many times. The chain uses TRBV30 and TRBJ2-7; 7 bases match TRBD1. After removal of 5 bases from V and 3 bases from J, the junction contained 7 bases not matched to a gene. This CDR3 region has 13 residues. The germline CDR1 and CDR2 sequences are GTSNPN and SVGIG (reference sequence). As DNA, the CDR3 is TGTGCCTGGTCGGTGGACAGGAGCTACGAGCAGTACTTC. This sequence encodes CAWSVDRSYEQYF.

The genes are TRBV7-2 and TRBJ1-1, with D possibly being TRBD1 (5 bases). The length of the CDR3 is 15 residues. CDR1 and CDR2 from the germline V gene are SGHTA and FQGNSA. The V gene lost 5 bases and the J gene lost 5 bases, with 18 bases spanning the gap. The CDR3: CASSVSSGPFTEAFF. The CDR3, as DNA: TGTGCCAGCAGCGTTAGTTCGGGGCCGTTTACTGAAGCTTTCTTT.

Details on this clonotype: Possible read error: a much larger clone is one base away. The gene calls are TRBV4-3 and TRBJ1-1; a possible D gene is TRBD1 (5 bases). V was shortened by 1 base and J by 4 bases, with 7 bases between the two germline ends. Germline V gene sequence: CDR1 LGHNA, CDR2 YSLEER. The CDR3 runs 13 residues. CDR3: CASSQGGCTEAFF. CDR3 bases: TGCGCCAGCAGCCAAGGGGGCTGCACTGAAGCTTTCTTT.

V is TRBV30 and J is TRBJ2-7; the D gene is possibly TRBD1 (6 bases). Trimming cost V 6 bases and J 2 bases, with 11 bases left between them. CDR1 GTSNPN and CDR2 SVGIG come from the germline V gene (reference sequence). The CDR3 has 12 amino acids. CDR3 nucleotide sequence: TGTGCCTGCACGACAGGCGCCTACGAGCAGTACTTC. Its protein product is CACTTGAYEQYF.

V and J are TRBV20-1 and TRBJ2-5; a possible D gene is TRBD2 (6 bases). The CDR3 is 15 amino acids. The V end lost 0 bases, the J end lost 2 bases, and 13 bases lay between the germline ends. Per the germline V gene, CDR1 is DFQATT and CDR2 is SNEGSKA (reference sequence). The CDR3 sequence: CSARDWRGTQETQYF. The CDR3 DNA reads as TGCAGTGCTAGAGATTGGCGGGGTACTCAAGAGACCCAGTACTTC.

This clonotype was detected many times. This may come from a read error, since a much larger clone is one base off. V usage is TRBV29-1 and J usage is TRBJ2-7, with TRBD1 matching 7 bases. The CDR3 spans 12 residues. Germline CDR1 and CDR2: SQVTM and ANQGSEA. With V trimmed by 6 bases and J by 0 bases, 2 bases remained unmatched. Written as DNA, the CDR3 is TGCAGCGTGCGACAGGGCTCCTACGAGCAGTACTTC. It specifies CSVRQGSYEQYF.

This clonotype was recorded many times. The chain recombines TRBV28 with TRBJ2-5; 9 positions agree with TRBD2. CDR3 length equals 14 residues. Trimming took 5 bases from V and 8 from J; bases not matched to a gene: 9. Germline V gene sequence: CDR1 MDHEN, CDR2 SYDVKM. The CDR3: CASSPAGGTSTQYF. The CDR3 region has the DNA TGTGCCAGCAGTCCGGCGGGGGGGACGTCCACCCAGTACTTC. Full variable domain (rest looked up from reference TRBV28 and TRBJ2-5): DVKVTQSSRYLVKRTGEKVFLECVQDMDHENMFWYRQDPGLGLRLIYFSYDVKMKEKGDIPEGYSVSREKKERFSLILESASTNQTSMYLCASSPAGGTSTQYFGPGTRLLVL.

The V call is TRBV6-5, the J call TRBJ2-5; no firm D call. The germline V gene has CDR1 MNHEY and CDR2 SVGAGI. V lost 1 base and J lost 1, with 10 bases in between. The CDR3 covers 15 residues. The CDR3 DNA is TGTGCCAGCAGTTACTTTCAACCCAGCCAAGAGACCCAGTACTTC. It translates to CASSYFQPSQETQYF.

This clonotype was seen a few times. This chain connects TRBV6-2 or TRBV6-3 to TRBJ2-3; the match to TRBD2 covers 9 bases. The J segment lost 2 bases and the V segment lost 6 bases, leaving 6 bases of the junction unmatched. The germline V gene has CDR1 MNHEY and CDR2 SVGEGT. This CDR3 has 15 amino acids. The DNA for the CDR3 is TGTGCCAGCAGCTCCCGGACTAGCGACACAGATACGCAGTATTTT. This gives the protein CASSSRTSDTDTQYF.

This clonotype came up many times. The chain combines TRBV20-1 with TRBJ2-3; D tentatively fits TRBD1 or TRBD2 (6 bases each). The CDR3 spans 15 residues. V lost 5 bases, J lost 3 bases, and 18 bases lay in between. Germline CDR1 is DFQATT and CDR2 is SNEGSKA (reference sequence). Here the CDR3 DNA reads TGCAGTGCTGGAAGGGGGGACCCCGCGACAGATACGCAGTATTTT. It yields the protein CSAGRGDPATDTQYF.

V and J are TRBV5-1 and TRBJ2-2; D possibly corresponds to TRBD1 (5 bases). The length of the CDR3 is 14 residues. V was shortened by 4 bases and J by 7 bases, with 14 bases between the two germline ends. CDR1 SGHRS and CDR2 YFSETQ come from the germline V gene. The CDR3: CASSISWGGGELFF. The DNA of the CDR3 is TGCGCCAGCAGCATAAGCTGGGGCGGCGGGGAGCTGTTTTTT.

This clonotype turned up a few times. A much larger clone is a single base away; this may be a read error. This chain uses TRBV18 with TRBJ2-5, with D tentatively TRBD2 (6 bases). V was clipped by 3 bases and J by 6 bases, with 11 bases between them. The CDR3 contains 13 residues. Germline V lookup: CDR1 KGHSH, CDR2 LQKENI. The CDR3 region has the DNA TGTGCCAGCTCACCGGGGGGACGGCAGACCCAGTACTTC. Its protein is CASSPGGRQTQYF.

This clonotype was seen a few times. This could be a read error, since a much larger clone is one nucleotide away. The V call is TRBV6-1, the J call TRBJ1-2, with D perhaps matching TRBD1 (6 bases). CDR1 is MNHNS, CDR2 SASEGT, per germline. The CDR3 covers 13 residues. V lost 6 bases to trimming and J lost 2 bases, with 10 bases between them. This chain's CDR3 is CASRERGNYGYTF. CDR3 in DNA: TGTGCCAGCAGGGAGAGGGGGAACTATGGCTACACCTTC.

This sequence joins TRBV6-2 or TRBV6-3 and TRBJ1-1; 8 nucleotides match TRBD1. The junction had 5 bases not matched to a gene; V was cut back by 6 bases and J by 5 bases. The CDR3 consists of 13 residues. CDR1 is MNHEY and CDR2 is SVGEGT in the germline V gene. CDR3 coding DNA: TGTGCCAGCAGCACAGGGGGAAGAACTGAAGCTTTCTTT. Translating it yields CASSTGGRTEAFF.

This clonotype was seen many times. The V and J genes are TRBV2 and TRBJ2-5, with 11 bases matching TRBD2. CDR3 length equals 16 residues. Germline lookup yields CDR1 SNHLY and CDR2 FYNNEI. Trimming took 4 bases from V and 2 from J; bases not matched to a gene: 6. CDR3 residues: CASSVVAGGVQETQYF. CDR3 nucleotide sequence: TGTGCCAGCAGTGTGGTAGCGGGGGGGGTACAAGAGACCCAGTACTTC.

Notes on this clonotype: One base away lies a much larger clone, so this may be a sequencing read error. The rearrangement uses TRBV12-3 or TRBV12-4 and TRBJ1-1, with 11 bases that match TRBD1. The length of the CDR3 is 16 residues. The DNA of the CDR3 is TGTGCCAGCAGTTCACGGACAGGGGGCTTTTTTACTGAAACTTTCTTT. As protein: CASSSRTGGFFTETFF.

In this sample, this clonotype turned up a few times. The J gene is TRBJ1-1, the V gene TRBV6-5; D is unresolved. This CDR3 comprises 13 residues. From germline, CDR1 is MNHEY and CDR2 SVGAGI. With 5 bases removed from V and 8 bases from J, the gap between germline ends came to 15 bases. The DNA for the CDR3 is TGTGCCAGCAGTCCTCAGGACGCCTCGGAAGCTTTCTTT. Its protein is CASSPQDASEAFF.

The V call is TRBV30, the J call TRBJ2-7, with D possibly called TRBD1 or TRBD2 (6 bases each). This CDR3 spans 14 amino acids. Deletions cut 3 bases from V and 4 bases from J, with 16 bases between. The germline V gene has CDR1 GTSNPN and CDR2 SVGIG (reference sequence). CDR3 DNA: TGTGCCTGGAGCGGAGGGGGAATAGGGTACGAGCAGTACTTC. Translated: CAWSGGGIGYEQYF.

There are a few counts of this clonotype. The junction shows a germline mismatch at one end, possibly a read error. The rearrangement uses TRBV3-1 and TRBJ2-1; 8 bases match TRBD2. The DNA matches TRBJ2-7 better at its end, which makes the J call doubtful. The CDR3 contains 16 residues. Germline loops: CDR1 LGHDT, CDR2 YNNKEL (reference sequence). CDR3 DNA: TGTGCCAGTAGCCAAGATATGGCGGGGGGATACAATGAGCAGTACTTC. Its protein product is CASSQDMAGGYNEQYF.

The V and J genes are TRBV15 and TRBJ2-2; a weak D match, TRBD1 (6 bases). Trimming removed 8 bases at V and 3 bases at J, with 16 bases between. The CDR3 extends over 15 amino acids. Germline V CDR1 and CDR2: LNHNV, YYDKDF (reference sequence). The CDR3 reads CATQPPGVDTGELFF. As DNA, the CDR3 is TGTGCCACCCAGCCCCCAGGGGTTGACACCGGGGAGCTGTTTTTT.

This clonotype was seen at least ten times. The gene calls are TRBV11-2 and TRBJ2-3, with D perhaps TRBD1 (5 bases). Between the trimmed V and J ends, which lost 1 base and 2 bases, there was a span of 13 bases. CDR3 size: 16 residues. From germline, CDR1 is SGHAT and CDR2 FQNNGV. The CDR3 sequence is CASSLGPGKNTDTQYF. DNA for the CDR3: TGTGCCAGCAGCTTAGGGCCAGGGAAAAACACAGATACGCAGTATTTT.

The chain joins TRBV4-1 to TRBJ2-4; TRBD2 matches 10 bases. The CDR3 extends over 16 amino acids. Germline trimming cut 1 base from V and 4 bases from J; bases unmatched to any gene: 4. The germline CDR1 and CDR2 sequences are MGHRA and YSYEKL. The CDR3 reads CASSQALAGHKNIQYF. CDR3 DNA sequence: TGCGCCAGCAGCCAAGCACTAGCGGGGCATAAAAACATTCAGTACTTC.

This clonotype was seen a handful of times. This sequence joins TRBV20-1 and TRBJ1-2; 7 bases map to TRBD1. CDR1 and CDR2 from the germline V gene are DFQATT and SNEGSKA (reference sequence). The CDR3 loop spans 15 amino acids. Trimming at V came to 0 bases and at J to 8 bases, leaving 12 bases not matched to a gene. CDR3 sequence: CSARDGTERRRGYTF. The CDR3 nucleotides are TGCAGTGCTAGAGATGGGACAGAACGCCGGCGGGGCTACACCTTC.

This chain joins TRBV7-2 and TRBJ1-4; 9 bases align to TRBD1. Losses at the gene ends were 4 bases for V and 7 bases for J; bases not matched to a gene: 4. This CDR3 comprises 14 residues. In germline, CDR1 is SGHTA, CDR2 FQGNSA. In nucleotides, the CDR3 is TGTGCCAGCAGCTACCGGGACAGGGTTGAAAAACTGTTTTTT. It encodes CASSYRDRVEKLFF.

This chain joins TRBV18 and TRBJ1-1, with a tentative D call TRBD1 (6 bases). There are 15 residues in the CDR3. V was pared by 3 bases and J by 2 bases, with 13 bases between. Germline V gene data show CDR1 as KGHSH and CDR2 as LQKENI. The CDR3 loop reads CASSPLNGGNTEAFF. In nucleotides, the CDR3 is TGTGCCAGCTCACCGCTAAACGGGGGCAACACTGAAGCTTTCTTT.